The 6 T cell receptor beta chains presented below share a single source sample, sequenced in a study of shared clonotypes between healthy human individuals. TCRdb keeps only in-frame clones here, not all; method: immunoSEQ multiplex PCR. The table records millions of clones, 85% to 95% of them present only once. Sequencing was done on a sample of naive CD4+ T cells sorted from blood. The subset denotes: CD45RA+ positively selected. The receptors come from a man younger than 35 in good health.

The chain has TRBV5-4 and TRBJ1-2; TRBD1 might be the D (6 bases). This CDR3 spans 18 amino acids. Germline V gives CDR1 SGHNT, CDR2 YYREEE (reference sequence). V was trimmed by 0 bases and J by 3 bases, leaving 21 bases between them. CDR3: CASSLVGRTVSSYYGYTF. The DNA for the CDR3 is TGTGCCAGCAGCTTGGTTGGTCGGACAGTGTCGTCGTACTATGGCTACACCTTC.

The V and J genes are TRBV25-1 and TRBJ2-7; D is unclear. V shed 6 bases and J shed 4 bases, with 10 bases lying between them. The CDR3 runs to 12 residues. The V gene's germline CDR1 is MGHDK and CDR2 SYGVNS. The CDR3 DNA reads as TGTGCCAGCAGAGGAGCGAGGTACGAGCAGTACTTC. Protein: CASRGARYEQYF.

The rearrangement links TRBV5-4 to TRBJ1-4, with D unresolved. Germline V gene lookup returns CDR1 SGHNT and CDR2 YYREEE (reference sequence). This CDR3 region has 13 residues. Trimming removed 4 bases at V and 0 bases at J, with 4 bases between. CDR3 region: CASSPATNEKLFF. CDR3 bases: TGTGCCAGCAGCCCGGCAACTAATGAAAAACTGTTTTTT.

The gene calls are TRBV2 and TRBJ2-3, with 9 bases matching TRBD2. V was clipped by 5 bases and J by 0 bases; unmatched bases: 6. Germline V gene lookup returns CDR1 SNHLY and CDR2 FYNNEI. CDR3 length: 16 amino acids. CDR3 coding DNA: TGTGCCAGCAGTTCTCTAGCGGGGACAAGCACAGATACGCAGTATTTT. Its protein is CASSSLAGTSTDTQYF.

CDR3 nucleotide sequence: TGTGCCAGCAGTCCATTCGAGGGAGACTACACCTTC. It encodes CASSPFEGDYTF. The chain has TRBV27 and TRBJ1-2; D ambiguous. The CDR3 extends over 12 amino acids. Trimming removed 5 bases from V and 10 bases from J, with 14 bases in between. CDR1 and CDR2 (germline): MNHEY, SMNVEV (reference sequence).

V usage is TRBV4-1 and J usage is TRBJ2-1; D gene unclear. V lost 0 bases and J 9 bases, leaving 6 bases between the germline ends. CDR1 MGHRA and CDR2 YSYEKL come from the germline V gene. The CDR3 sequence is 12 residues long. The CDR3 sequence is CASSQEVSEQFF. CDR3 bases: TGCGCCAGCAGCCAAGAGGTCAGTGAGCAGTTCTTC.